This TCR beta chain was found in a study of blood T cells in healthy people across ages. Findings and limits, study-wide: Both naive CD4+ cell counts and diversity were greater in long-lived donors than in aged donors.

CDR1 is DFQATT and CDR2 is SNEGSKA in the germline V gene (reference sequence). The CDR3 is made up of 17 amino acids. Trimming left V 2 bases short and J 3 bases short, with 20 bases between. A J-beta primer mix and a sample-barcoded 5' primer were used in a second PCR of roughly 6 to 11 cycles. All samples gave at least 2.5 million CDR3-containing paired-end reads. TCRdb redid the calling of the 5' RACE reads with MiXCR, one entry per CDR3 protein. The sample holds about 1,800,000 distinct CDR3 sequences; approximately 30% are singletons and the top ten take approximately 7.7%. Points on this clonotype: Its matching antigen is unknown.

Per sample, no less than 5 micrograms of total RNA were extracted. This chain joins TRBV20-1 and TRBJ2-4; D is uncertain. This clonotype originated in a woman between 25 and 40 years old in good health. The specimen was blood. DNA for the CDR3: TGCAGTGCTAGAAAATTTGCGGCCCGTTATGTCAAAAACATTCAGTACTTC. It yields the protein CSARKFAARYVKNIQYF.